This TCR beta chain was identified in a study of neoadjuvant nivolumab and ipilimumab in lung cancer. A note on this clone: Its antigen is still unknown.

Profiled with immunoSEQ multiplex PCR; TCRdb holds only in-frame clones, not every one. The repertoire consists of 25,000 to 35,000 clones, with 90% occurring once and the leading ten covering almost 5%. Study-wide findings and caveats: Blood richness before therapy tracked richness in tumors resected after neoadjuvant therapy.

Material: peripheral blood, obtained after neoadjuvant nivolumab, alone or with ipilimumab, at or shortly before surgery. This TCR was recovered from an adult with non-small cell lung cancer.

CDR3 in DNA: TGCAGCGTTGAAGATGGCCGGACAGGGCTGGCAGGGGAGACCCAGTACTTC. Translated: CSVEDGRTGLAGETQYF. V gene TRBV29-1 combines with J gene TRBJ2-5; TRBD1 matches at 8 bases. CDR3 size: 17 residues. V was pared by 0 bases and J by 5 bases, with 14 bases of the junction left unmatched. Germline-derived CDR1 and CDR2 are SQVTM and ANQGSEA. Complete variable domain (other parts from reference TRBV29-1 and TRBJ2-5): SAVISQKPSRDICQRGTSLTIQCQVDSQVTMMFWYRQQPGQSLTLIATANQGSEATYESGFVIDKFPISRPNLTFSTLTVSNMSPEDSSIYLCSVEDGRTGLAGETQYFGPGTRLLVL.